This T cell receptor beta chain was observed in a study of cytomegalovirus exposure and HLA in healthy donors. Broader study findings: Some TCR beta chains (around 160 of them) were listed as cytomegalovirus-associated. TCR beta V- and J-gene trimming was later associated with a missense DCLRE1C variant.

Sampled while nominally healthy, donors likely had unrecorded immune exposures. Turning to this clone: Its antigen is currently unknown.

PCR involved 60 Vbeta and 13 Jbeta primers. Only in-frame clones appear in the TCRdb table, and some are missing; sequencing was by immunoSEQ multiplex PCR. The repertoire holds nearly 110,000 clones, with 65% to 85% as singletons. The CDR3 covers 20 residues. V was pared by 0 bases and J by 2 bases, with 24 bases between. CDR1 and CDR2 (germline): SGHDN, FVKESK. The sample taken for sequencing was PBMCs. The chain combines TRBV14 with TRBJ2-3; D is possibly TRBD1 (5 bases). The TCR comes from a man aged 18 to 29 in good health and CMV-seronegative. The chain's CDR3 is CASSQDKGAGPTYFTDTQYF. The CDR3 DNA sequence: TGTGCCAGCAGCCAAGATAAAGGGGCAGGGCCAACTTATTTCACAGATACGCAGTATTTT.